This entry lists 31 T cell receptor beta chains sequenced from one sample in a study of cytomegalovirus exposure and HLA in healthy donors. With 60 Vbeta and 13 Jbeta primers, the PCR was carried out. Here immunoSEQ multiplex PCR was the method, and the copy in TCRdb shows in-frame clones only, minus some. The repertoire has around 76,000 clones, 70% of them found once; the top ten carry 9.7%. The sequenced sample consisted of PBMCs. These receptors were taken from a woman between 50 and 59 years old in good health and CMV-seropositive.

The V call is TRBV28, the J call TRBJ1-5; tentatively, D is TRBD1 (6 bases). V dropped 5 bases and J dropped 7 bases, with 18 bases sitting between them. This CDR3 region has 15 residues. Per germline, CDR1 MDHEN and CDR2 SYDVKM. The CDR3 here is CASSRPGGREQPQHF. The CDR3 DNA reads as TGTGCCAGCAGTCGGCCGGGGGGGCGGGAACAGCCCCAGCATTTT.

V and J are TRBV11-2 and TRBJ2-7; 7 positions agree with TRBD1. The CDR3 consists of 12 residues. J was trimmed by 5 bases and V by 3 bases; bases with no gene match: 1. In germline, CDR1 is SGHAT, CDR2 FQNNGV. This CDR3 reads CASSLTGNEQYF. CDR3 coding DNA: TGTGCCAGCAGCTTGACAGGGAACGAGCAGTACTTC.

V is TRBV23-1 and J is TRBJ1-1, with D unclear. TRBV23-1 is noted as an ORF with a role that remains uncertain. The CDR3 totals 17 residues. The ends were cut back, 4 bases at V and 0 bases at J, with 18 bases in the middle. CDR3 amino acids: CASSRGPSLPLNTEAFF. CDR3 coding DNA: TGCGCCAGCAGTCGTGGGCCTTCTCTCCCCTTGAACACTGAAGCTTTCTTT.

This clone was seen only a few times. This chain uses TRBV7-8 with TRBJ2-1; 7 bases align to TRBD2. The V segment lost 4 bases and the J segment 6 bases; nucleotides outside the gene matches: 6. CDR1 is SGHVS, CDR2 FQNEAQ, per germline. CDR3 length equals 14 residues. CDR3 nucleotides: TGTGCCAGCAGCTATAGTTTAGCGGGCAATGAGCAGTTCTTC. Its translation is CASSYSLAGNEQFF.

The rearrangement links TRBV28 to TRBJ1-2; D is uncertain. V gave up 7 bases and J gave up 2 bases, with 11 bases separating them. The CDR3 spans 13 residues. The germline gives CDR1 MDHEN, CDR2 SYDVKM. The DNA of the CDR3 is TGTGCCAGCAATCTTGAGGGAAACTATGGCTACACCTTC. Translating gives CASNLEGNYGYTF.

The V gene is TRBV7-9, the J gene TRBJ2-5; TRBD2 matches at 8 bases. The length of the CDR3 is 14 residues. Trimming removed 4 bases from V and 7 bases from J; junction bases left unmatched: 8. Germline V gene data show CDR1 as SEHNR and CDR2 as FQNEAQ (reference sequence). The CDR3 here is CASSSGLGEGTQYF. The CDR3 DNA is TGTGCCAGCAGCTCGGGACTAGGGGAGGGGACCCAGTACTTC.

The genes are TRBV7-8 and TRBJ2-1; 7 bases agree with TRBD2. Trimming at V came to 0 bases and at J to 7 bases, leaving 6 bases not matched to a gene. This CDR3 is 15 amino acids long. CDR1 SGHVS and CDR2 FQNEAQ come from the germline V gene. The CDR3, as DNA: TGTGCCAGCAGCTTAGCCGGGGGGTGGATAAATGAGCAGTTCTTC. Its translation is CASSLAGGWINEQFF.

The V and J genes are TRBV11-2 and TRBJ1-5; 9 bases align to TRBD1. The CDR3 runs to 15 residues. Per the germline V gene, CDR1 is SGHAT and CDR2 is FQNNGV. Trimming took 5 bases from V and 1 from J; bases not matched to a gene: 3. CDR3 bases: TGTGCCAGCAGCCGAACAGGGGGCAGCAATCAGCCCCAGCATTTT. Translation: CASSRTGGSNQPQHF.

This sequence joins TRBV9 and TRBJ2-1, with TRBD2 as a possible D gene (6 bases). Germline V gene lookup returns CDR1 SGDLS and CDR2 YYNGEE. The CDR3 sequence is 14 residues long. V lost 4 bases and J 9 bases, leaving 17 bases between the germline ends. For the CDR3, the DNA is TGTGCCAGCAGCTCCCGACTAGGATTCGGTGAGCAGTTCTTC. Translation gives CASSSRLGFGEQFF.

CDR3 sequence (DNA): TGTGCCAGCAGTGAAGCCCTCACGGGCAATGAGCAGTTCTTC. As protein: CASSEALTGNEQFF. V and J are TRBV2 and TRBJ2-1, with unresolved D. Germline values: CDR1 SNHLY, CDR2 FYNNEI. V dropped 0 bases and J dropped 6 bases, with 9 bases sitting between them. This CDR3 has 14 amino acids.

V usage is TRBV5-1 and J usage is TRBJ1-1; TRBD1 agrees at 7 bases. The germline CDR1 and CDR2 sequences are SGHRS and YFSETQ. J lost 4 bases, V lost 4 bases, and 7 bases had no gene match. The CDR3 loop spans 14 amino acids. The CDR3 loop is CASSTQQGTTEAFF. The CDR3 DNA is TGCGCCAGCAGCACACAACAGGGGACCACTGAAGCTTTCTTT.

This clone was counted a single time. The CDR3 is CASSSTGQANEKLFF. The CDR3, as DNA: TGTGCCAGCTCATCGACGGGACAAGCTAATGAAAAACTGTTTTTT. J is TRBJ1-4 and V is TRBV18; the D gene is possibly TRBD1 (6 bases). From germline, CDR1 is KGHSH and CDR2 LQKENI. The CDR3 spans 15 residues. Trimming took 5 bases from V and 3 from J, leaving 13 bases between them.

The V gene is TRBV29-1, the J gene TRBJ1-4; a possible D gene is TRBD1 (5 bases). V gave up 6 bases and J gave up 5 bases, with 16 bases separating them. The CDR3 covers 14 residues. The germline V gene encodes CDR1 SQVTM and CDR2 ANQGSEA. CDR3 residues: CSVDQQGQNEKLFF. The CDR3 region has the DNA TGCAGCGTAGACCAGCAAGGACAAAATGAAAAACTGTTTTTT.

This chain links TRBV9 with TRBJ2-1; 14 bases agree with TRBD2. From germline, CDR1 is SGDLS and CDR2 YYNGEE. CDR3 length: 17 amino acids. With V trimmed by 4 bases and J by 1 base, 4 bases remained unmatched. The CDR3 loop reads CASSLGLAGASYNEQFF. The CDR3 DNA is TGTGCCAGCAGCCTGGGACTAGCGGGGGCGTCCTACAATGAGCAGTTCTTC.

In nucleotides, the CDR3 is TGTGCCAGCAGCTCGACAGGGTCTGGCAATCAGCCCCAGCATTTT. Protein sequence: CASSSTGSGNQPQHF. The chain carries TRBV7-8 and TRBJ1-5; 7 bases are a match to TRBD1. The V and J ends lost 4 bases and 2 bases, in that order; junction bases with no gene match: 5. The germline CDR1 and CDR2 sequences are SGHVS and FQNEAQ. The CDR3 spans 15 residues.

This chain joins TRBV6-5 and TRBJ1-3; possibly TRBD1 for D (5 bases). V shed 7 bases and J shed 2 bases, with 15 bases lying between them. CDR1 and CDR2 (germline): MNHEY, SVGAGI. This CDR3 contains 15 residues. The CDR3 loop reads CASIPASGAGNTIYF. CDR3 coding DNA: TGTGCCAGCATCCCCGCCTCGGGGGCTGGAAACACCATATATTTT.

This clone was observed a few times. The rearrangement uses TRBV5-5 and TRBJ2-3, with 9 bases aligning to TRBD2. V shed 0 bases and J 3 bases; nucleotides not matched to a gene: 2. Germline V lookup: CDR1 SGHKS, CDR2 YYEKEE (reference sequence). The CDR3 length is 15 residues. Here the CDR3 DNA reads TGTGCCAGCAGCTTGGCGGGACTAGCAACAGATACGCAGTATTTT. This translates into CASSLAGLATDTQYF.

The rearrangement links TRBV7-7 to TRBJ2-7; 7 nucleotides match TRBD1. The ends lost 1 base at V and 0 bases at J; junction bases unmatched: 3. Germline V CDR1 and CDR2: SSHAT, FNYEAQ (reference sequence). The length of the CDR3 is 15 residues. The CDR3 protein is CASSLEQGDSYEQYF. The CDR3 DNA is TGTGCCAGCAGCTTAGAGCAGGGGGACTCCTACGAGCAGTACTTC.

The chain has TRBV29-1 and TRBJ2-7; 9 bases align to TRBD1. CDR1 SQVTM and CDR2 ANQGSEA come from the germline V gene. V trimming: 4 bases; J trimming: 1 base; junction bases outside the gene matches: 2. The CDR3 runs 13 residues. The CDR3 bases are TGCAGCGTTGGGACAGGGGTTTCCTACGAGCAGTACTTC. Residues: CSVGTGVSYEQYF.

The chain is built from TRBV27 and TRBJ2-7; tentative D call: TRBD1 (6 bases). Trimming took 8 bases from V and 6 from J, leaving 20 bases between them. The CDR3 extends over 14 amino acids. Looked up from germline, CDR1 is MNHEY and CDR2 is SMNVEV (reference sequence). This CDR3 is CASGTGTWSGEQYF. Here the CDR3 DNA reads TGTGCCAGCGGGACCGGGACATGGTCAGGCGAGCAGTACTTC.

The CDR3 DNA reads TGTGCCAGCAGCTCTCCCGACTACGCTGAAGCTTTCTTT. Encoded protein: CASSSPDYAEAFF. The V call is TRBV7-3, the J call TRBJ1-1; D uncertain. CDR3 length: 13 residues. Per germline, CDR1 SGHTA and CDR2 FQGTGA. Trimming took 4 bases from V and 6 from J, leaving 12 bases between them.

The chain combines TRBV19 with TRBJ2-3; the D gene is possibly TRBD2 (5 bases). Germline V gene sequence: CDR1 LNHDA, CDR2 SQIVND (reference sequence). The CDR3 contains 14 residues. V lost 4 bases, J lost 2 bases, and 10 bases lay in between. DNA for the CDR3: TGTGCCAGTAGTAGCAGCGGATACACAGATACGCAGTATTTT. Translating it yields CASSSSGYTDTQYF.

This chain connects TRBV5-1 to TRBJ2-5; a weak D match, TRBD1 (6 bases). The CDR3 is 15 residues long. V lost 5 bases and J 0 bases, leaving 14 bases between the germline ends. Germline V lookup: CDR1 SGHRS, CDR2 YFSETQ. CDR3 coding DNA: TGCGCCAGCAGATCCGTAGGACAGAACCAAGAGACCCAGTACTTC. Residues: CASRSVGQNQETQYF. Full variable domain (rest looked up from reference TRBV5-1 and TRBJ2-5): KAGVTQTPRYLIKTRGQQVTLSCSPISGHRSVSWYQQTPGQGLQFLFEYFSETQRNKGNFPGRFSGRQFSNSRSEMNVSTLELGDSALYLCASRSVGQNQETQYFGPGTRLLVL.

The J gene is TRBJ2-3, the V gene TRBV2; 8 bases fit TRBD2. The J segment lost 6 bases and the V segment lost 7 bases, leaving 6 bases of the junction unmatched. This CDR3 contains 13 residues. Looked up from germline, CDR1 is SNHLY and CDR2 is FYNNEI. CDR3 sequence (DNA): TGTGCCAGCACAGCGGGAGTTCCGGATACGCAGTATTTT. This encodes CASTAGVPDTQYF. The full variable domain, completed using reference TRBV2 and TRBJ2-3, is EPEVTQTPSHQVTQMGQEVILRCVPISNHLYFYWYRQILGQKVEFLVSFYNNEISEKSEIFDDQFSVERPDGSNFTLKIRSTKLEDSAMYFCASTAGVPDTQYFGPGTRLTVL.

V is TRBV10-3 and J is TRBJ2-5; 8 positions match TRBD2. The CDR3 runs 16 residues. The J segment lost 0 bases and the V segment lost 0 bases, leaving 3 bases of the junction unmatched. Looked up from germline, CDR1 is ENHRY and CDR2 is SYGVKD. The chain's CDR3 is CAISESTGGYQETQYF. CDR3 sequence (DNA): TGTGCCATCAGTGAGTCTACGGGGGGGTACCAAGAGACCCAGTACTTC.

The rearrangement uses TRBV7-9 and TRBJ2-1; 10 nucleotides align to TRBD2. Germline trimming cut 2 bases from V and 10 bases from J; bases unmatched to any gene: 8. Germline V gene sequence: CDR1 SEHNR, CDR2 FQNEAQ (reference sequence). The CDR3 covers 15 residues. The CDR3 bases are TGTGCCAGCAGCTTACAAAGCGGGGGGGCCGAAGAGCAGTTCTTC. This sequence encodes CASSLQSGGAEEQFF.

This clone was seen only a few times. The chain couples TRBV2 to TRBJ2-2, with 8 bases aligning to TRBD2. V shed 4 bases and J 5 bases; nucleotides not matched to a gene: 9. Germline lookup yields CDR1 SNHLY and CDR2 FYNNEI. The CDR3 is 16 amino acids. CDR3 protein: CASSVTPVAGTGELFF. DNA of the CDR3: TGTGCCAGCAGTGTAACGCCGGTAGCGGGGACCGGGGAGCTGTTTTTT.

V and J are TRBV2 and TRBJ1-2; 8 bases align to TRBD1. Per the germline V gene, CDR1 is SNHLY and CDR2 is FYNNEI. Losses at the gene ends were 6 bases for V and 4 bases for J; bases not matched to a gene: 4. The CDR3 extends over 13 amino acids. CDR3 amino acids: CASREQGVYGYTF. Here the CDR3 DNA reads TGTGCCAGCAGGGAACAGGGGGTCTATGGCTACACCTTC.

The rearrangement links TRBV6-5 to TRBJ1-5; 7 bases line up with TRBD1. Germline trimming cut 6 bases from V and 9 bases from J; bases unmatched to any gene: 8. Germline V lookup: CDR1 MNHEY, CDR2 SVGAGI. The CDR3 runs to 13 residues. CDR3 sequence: CASSGTAGRPQHF. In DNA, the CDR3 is TGTGCCAGCAGCGGGACAGCCGGAAGGCCCCAGCATTTT.

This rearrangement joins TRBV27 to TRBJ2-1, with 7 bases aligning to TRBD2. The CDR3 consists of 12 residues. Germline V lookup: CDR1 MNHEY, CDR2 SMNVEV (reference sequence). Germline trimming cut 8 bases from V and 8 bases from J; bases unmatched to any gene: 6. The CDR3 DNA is TGTGCCAGCCGCGGGAGAGGTGATGAGCAGTTCTTC. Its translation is CASRGRGDEQFF.

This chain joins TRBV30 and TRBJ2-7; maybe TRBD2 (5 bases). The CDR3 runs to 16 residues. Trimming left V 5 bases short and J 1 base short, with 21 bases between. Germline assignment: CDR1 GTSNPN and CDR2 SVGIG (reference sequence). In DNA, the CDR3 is TGTGCCTGGCAGAAGGGTGGAGGAGGAATGTCCTACGAGCAGTACTTC. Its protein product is CAWQKGGGGMSYEQYF. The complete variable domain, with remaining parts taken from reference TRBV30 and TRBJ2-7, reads SQTIHQWPATLVQPVGSPLSLECTVEGTSNPNLYWYRQAAGRGLQLLFYSVGIGQISSEVPQNLSASRPQDRQFILSSKKLLLSDSGFYLCAWQKGGGGMSYEQYFGPGTRLTVT.